Below are 2 T cell receptor beta chains sequenced from a single sample in a study of blood T cell repertoires in COVID-19. TCRdb's copy holds only in-frame clones and misses some; the assay was immunoSEQ multiplex PCR. The sample comprises 250,000 to 300,000 clones, 81% of which are singletons, and over 2.5% rests with the top ten. The sequencing input was peripheral blood. The receptor set was obtained from an older woman with active or convalescent COVID-19.

The J gene is TRBJ1-2, the V gene TRBV4-1, with D possibly TRBD1 on 6 matching bases. CDR1 and CDR2 (germline): MGHRA, YSYEKL. The V gene lost 2 bases and the J gene lost 2 bases, with 9 bases spanning the gap. The CDR3 covers 14 residues. Written as DNA, the CDR3 is TGCGCCAGCAGCCAAAGTCAGGGGAACTATGGCTACACCTTC. This sequence encodes CASSQSQGNYGYTF.

V and J are TRBV28 and TRBJ1-2; TRBD1 is a possible D gene (6 bases). Germline V gene lookup returns CDR1 MDHEN and CDR2 SYDVKM. The CDR3 has 15 residues. V was shortened by 5 bases and J by 4 bases, with 17 bases between the two germline ends. CDR3 sequence (DNA): TGTGCCAGCAGTGTTGGGGGGGGGCTCCCCTATGGCTACACCTTC. It is translated as CASSVGGGLPYGYTF.